A selection of T cell receptor beta chains follows, all from one sample in a study of shared clonotypes between healthy human individuals. Generated by immunoSEQ multiplex PCR, the TCRdb table keeps only in-frame clones and is missing some. The sample has 2 million to 2.5 million clones, just over 90% seen once. Sequencing input: naive CD4+ T cells from PBMCs. Every receptor here comes from a man younger than 35 in good health. Some clones in this sample may be carry-over from other donors' samples. Each CDR3 is given with its conserved first and last residue. Each record gives: J gene, clone size, D gene, V gene, CDR3 DNA, CDR3 protein. The D gene is left open where the match is weak. The size field is filled for only some rows; it gives once, few, many or a size class.

>TRBJ2-7|once|TRBD2|TRBV27
TGTGCCAGCAGTCGATTCGGACTAGCGGGAAACTCCTACGAGCAGTACTTC
CASSRFGLAGNSYEQYF
>TRBJ1-4|-|-|TRBV5-8
TGTGCCAGCAGCTTGGATTTGAGGGTAGGAGAAAAACTGTTTTTT
CASSLDLRVGEKLFF
>TRBJ2-1|-|TRBD1|TRBV6-5
TGTGCCAGCAGTTCTTCCAGGGGGAAGGTCCTCAATGAGCAGTTCTTC
CASSSSRGKVLNEQFF
>TRBJ2-7|-|TRBD1|TRBV28
TGTGCCAGCAATACGGAGACAGGGGGTCCCTACGAGCAGTACTTC
CASNTETGGPYEQYF
>TRBJ1-3|few|-|TRBV19
TGTGCCAGTAGTATATGGGGAGCTGGAAACACCATATATTTT
CASSIWGAGNTIYF
>TRBJ2-3|-|TRBD2|TRBV7-2
TGTGCCAGCAGCCACCAGTGGCTAGCGGGAAGGACAGATACGCAGTATTTT
CASSHQWLAGRTDTQYF
>TRBJ2-5|-|-|TRBV27
TGTGCCAGCAGTTTTAGAGTTTACCAAGAGACCCAGTACTTC
CASSFRVYQETQYF
>TRBJ2-1|-|TRBD2|TRBV7-3
TGTGCCAGCAGCCTAGGACTAGCGGGCCACAATGAGCAGTTCTTC
CASSLGLAGHNEQFF
>TRBJ2-2|-|-|TRBV19
TGTGCCAGTAGTATAGCTAGACAGAACACCGGGGAGCTGTTTTTT
CASSIARQNTGELFF
>TRBJ2-5|-|-|TRBV7-3
TGTGCCAGCAGCCTAGAGGGGGAGAGACCCAAGTACTTC
CASSLEGERPKYF
>TRBJ1-1|-|-|TRBV18
TGTGCCAGCTCACACGATCTGACTGAGAACACTGAAGCTTTCTTT
CASSHDLTENTEAFF
>TRBJ2-1|-|TRBD2|TRBV10-3
TGTGCCATCAGCGAACTAGCGGGTGTATACAATGAGCAGTTCTTC
CAISELAGVYNEQFF
>TRBJ2-4|-|TRBD2|TRBV15
TGTGCCACCAGGGGTAGCGGGAGGGAAAACATTCAGTACTTC
CATRGSGRENIQYF
>TRBJ1-2|-|-|TRBV28
TGTGCCAGCAGTTTGGCGGGGGGCGATGGCTACACCTTC
CASSLAGGDGYTF
>TRBJ1-1|-|-|TRBV28
TGTGCCAGCCGGGGGTTTTTTCGGGCTGAAGCTTTCTTT
CASRGFFRAEAFF
>TRBJ1-1|-|TRBD1|TRBV5-6
TGTGCCAGCAGCTTGTTCACAGGGGATTTCGCTGAAGCTTTCTTT
CASSLFTGDFAEAFF
>TRBJ1-2|-|-|TRBV6-5
TGTGCCAGCGGGGAGGGCTTCTATGGCTACACCTTC
CASGEGFYGYTF
>TRBJ2-1|-|-|TRBV4-1
TGCGCCAGCAGCCCCCGAGGGAGGGGGGTGGATGAGCAGTTCTTC
CASSPRGRGVDEQFF
>TRBJ1-1|-|TRBD1|TRBV2
TGTGCCAGCAGGCCCGATGCAGCAGGGGGCTTGAATGAAGCTTTCTTT
CASRPDAAGGLNEAFF
>TRBJ2-4|-|-|TRBV29-1
TGCAGCGTTGAAGAACGTCTTAACATTCAGTACTTC
CSVEERLNIQYF
>TRBJ2-7|-|-|TRBV19
TGTGCCAGTAGTCGAGTACCGGGATCGTCGCGGGAAAGCTCCTACGAGCAGTACTTC
CASSRVPGSSRESSYEQYF
>TRBJ2-5|-|-|TRBV14
TGTGCCAGCAGCCAAGATTCGGAGAGGCAAGAGACCCAGTACTTC
CASSQDSERQETQYF
>TRBJ2-1|-|-|TRBV7-3
TGTGCCAGCAGCTTATGGGGCGGTAACTCCAATGAGCAGTTCTTC
CASSLWGGNSNEQFF
>TRBJ1-1|few|-|TRBV7-9
TGTGCCAGCAGCACAAGGGCCATGAACACTGAAGCTTTCTTT
CASSTRAMNTEAFF
>TRBJ2-7|-|-|TRBV6-1
TGTGCCAGCTCGCCAGGGAAGTTCGAGCAGTACTTC
CASSPGKFEQYF
>TRBJ2-7|-|-|TRBV2
TGTGCCAGCACTGGAATTAGCGGAGACCTCCCGTACGAGCAGTACTTC
CASTGISGDLPYEQYF
>TRBJ2-7|-|-|TRBV7-9
TGTGCCAGCAGCCCAGGGGAAGCCTACGAGCAGTACTTC
CASSPGEAYEQYF
>TRBJ2-5|-|-|TRBV10-3
TGTGCCATCAGTGAGCCGGAGGAGACCCAGTACTTC
CAISEPEETQYF
>TRBJ2-7|-|-|TRBV5-8
TGTGCCAGCAGCTTGGTCAGATACGAGCAGTACTTC
CASSLVRYEQYF
>TRBJ1-1|-|-|TRBV6-4
TGTGCCAGCAGTGCAGACAGCGGGGTGGTCACTGAAGCTTTCTTT
CASSADSGVVTEAFF
>TRBJ1-5|-|-|TRBV4-3
TGCGCCAGCAGCCAAGATCCGGGCAGGCCGGGTCAGCCCCAGCATTTT
CASSQDPGRPGQPQHF
>TRBJ1-5|-|-|TRBV28
TGTGCCAGCAGTTTTCCCAATCAGCCCCAGCATTTT
CASSFPNQPQHF
>TRBJ1-4|-|-|TRBV5-1
TGCGCCAGCAGCGGGGGGTCCGCGGGGAATGAAAAACTGTTTTTT
CASSGGSAGNEKLFF
>TRBJ2-3|-|TRBD2|TRBV30
TGTGCCTGGCGGCTAGCGGGAGTCCCAGATACGCAGTATTTT
CAWRLAGVPDTQYF
>TRBJ2-7|-|-|TRBV5-1
TGCGCCAGCAGCCTCCTGACACAAACGGAGCAGCAGTACTTC
CASSLLTQTEQQYF
>TRBJ2-3|-|-|TRBV5-1
TGCGCCAGCAGCGACGGAGACTTCCCTCCCGATACGCAGTATTTT
CASSDGDFPPDTQYF
>TRBJ2-5|-|-|TRBV11-2
TGTGCCAGCAGCTTAGTTGGAGAGACCCAGTACTTC
CASSLVGETQYF
>TRBJ2-7|once|-|TRBV18
TGTGCCAGCTCACCATTAGCATCGACAGACTACGAGCAGTACTTC
CASSPLASTDYEQYF
>TRBJ1-2|-|TRBD1|TRBV2
TGTGCCGGGACGGTGGGCTGGGGACAGGGGTATGGCTACACCTTC
CAGTVGWGQGYGYTF
>TRBJ1-5|few|-|TRBV5-1
TGCGCCAGCAGCTTTGGCGAAGCCAATCAGCCCCAGCATTTT
CASSFGEANQPQHF
>TRBJ1-1|-|TRBD1|TRBV5-8
TGTGCCAGCAGCCTCACGACAGGGGAAAACACTGAAGCTTTCTTT
CASSLTTGENTEAFF
>TRBJ2-7|-|TRBD2|TRBV29-1
TGCAGCGTGGCTTCTGATCCGAGCGGGAGGGCCGACTACGAGCAGTACTTC
CSVASDPSGRADYEQYF
>TRBJ1-1|-|-|TRBV10-3
TGTGCCATCAGTGAACAGGGACGGACTGAAGCTTTCTTT
CAISEQGRTEAFF
>TRBJ1-4|-|TRBD1|TRBV28
TGTGCCAGCAGTTTGAACCCGGGACAGGGATTGCGGGAAACTAATGAAAAACTGTTTTTT
CASSLNPGQGLRETNEKLFF
>TRBJ2-3|-|-|TRBV9
TGTGCCAGCAGCGATCGTCGGTTCACAGATACGCAGTATTTT
CASSDRRFTDTQYF
>TRBJ2-2|-|-|TRBV9
TGTGCCAGCAGCGTAAAAGGGACGAACACCGGGGAGCTGTTTTTT
CASSVKGTNTGELFF
>TRBJ1-5|-|-|TRBV6-5
TGTGCCAGCAGGTCCGGGACGGGGTACAATCAGCCCCAGCATTTT
CASRSGTGYNQPQHF
>TRBJ2-5|-|-|TRBV5-1
TGCGCCAGCAGCTCTGCAGCCCTCCAAGAGACCCAGTACTTC
CASSSAALQETQYF
>TRBJ2-6|-|TRBD1|TRBV29-1
TGCAGCGCAACCGGGACAGCGAGCTCTGGGGCCAACGTCCTGACTTTC
CSATGTASSGANVLTF
>TRBJ1-4|few|-|TRBV9
TGTGCCAGCAGCGGAGCCAGTAATGAAAAACTGTTTTTT
CASSGASNEKLFF
>TRBJ2-7|-|TRBD2|TRBV11-2
TGTGCCAGCAGCTTAATCGTACTAGCGGGAGACGAGCAGTACTTC
CASSLIVLAGDEQYF
>TRBJ1-5|-|TRBD1|TRBV28
TGTGCCAGCAGTTTCCGGGACAGCTCACCCCGGGGTCAGCCCCAGCATTTT
CASSFRDSSPRGQPQHF
>TRBJ2-1|-|TRBD2|TRBV29-1
TGCAGCGTGGCCTCGGGACTAGCAGGTTTCTTC
CSVASGLAGFF
>TRBJ2-5|-|TRBD2|TRBV5-1
TGCGCCAGCAGCATGGGACTAAAAGAGACCCAGTACTTC
CASSMGLKETQYF
>TRBJ2-5|-|TRBD1|TRBV12-5
TGTGCTAGTGGACCTGGACAGGGCCAAGAGACCCAGTACTTC
CASGPGQGQETQYF